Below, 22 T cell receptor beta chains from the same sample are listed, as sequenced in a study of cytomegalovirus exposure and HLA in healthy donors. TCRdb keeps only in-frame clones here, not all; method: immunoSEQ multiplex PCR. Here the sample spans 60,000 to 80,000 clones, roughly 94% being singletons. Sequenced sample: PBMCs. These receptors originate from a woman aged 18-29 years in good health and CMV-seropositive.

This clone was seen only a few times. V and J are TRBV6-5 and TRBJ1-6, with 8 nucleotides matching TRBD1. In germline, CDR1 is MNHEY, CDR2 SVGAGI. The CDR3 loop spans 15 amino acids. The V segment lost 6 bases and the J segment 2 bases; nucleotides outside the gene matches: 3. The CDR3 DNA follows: TGTGCCAGCAGCTTACAGGGGGCCTATAATTCACCCCTCCACTTT. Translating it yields CASSLQGAYNSPLHF.

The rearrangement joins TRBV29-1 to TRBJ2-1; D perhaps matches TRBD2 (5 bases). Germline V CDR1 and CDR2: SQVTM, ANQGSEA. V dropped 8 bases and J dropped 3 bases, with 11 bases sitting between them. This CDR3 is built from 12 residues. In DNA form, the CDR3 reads TGCAGCAGCGACGAGGGCTACAATGAGCAGTTCTTC. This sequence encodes CSSDEGYNEQFF.

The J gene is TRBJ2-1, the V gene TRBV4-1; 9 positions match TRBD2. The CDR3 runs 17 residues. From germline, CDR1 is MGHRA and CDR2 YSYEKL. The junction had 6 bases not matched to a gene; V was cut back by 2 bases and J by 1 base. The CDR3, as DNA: TGCGCCAGCAGCCAAAACGGCGGGAGGGCTTCCTACAATGAGCAGTTCTTC. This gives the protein CASSQNGGRASYNEQFF.

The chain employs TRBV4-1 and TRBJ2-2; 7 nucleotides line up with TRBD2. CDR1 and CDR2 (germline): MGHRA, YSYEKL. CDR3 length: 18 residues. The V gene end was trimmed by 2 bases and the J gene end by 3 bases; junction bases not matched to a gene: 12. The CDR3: CASSQNTGTTIYTGELFF. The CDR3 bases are TGCGCCAGCAGCCAAAATACCGGGACTACTATTTACACCGGGGAGCTGTTTTTT.

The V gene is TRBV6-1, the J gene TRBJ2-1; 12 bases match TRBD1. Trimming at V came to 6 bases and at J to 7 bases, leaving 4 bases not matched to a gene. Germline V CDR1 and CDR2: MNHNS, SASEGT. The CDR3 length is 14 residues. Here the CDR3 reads CASRPGQGANEQFF. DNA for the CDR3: TGTGCCAGCAGACCGGGACAGGGGGCTAATGAGCAGTTCTTC.

The CDR3 sequence: CASSTAGQYLGEQYF. As DNA, the CDR3 is TGCGCCAGCAGCACAGCTGGACAGTACTTGGGGGAGCAGTACTTC. The chain combines TRBV5-1 with TRBJ2-7; possible D gene TRBD1, 6 bases. The CDR3 extends over 15 amino acids. Germline-derived CDR1 and CDR2 are SGHRS and YFSETQ. With 4 bases removed from V and 7 bases from J, the gap between germline ends came to 21 bases. Looking up the rest from reference TRBV5-1 and TRBJ2-7 gives the full variable domain: KAGVTQTPRYLIKTRGQQVTLSCSPISGHRSVSWYQQTPGQGLQFLFEYFSETQRNKGNFPGRFSGRQFSNSRSEMNVSTLELGDSALYLCASSTAGQYLGEQYFGPGTRLTVT.

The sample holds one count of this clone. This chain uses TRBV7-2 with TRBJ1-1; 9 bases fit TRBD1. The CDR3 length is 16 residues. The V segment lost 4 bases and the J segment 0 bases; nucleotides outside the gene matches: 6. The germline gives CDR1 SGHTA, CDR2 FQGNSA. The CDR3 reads CASSSQGALMNTEAFF. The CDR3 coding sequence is TGTGCCAGCAGCTCACAGGGGGCTTTGATGAACACTGAAGCTTTCTTT.

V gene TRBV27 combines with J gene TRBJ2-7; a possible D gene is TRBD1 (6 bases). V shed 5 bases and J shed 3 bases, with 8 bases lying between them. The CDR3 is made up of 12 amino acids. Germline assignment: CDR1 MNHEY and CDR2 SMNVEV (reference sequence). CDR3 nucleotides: TGTGCCAGCAGTCGAGGGGGCTACGAGCAGTACTTC. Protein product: CASSRGGYEQYF.

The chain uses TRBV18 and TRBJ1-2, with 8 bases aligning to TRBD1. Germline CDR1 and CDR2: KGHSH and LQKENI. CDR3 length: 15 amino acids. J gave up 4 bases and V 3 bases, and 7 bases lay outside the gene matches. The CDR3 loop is CASSPDSTGGYGYTF. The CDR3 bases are TGTGCCAGCTCACCGGATAGCACAGGGGGCTATGGCTACACCTTC.

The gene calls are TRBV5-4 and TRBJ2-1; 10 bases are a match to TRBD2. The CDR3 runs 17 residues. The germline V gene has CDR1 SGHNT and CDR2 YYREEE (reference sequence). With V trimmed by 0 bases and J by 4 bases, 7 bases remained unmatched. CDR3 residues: CASSLVWLAGEYNEQFF. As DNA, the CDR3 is TGTGCCAGCAGCTTGGTCTGGCTAGCGGGGGAATACAATGAGCAGTTCTTC.

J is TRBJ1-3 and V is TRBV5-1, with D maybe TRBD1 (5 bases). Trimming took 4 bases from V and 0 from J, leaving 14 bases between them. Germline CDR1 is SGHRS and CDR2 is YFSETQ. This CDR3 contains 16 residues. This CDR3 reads CASSQDTPSSGNTIYF. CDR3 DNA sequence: TGCGCCAGCAGCCAGGACACTCCTAGCTCTGGAAACACCATATATTTT.

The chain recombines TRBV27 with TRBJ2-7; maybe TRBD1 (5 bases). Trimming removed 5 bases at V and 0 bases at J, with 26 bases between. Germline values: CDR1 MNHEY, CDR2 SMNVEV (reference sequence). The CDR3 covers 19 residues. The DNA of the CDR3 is TGTGCCAGCAGTCCCAGACCACCCCAAAACAGGATTAGCTCCTACGAGCAGTACTTC. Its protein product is CASSPRPPQNRISSYEQYF.

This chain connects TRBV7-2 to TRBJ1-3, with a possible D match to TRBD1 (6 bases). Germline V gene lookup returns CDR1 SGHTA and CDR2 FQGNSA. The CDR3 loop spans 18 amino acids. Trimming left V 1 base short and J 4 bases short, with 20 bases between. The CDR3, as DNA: TGTGCCAGCAGCTTAGATGGAGTCATTCAGGGGCGAGGAAACACCATATATTTT. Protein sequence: CASSLDGVIQGRGNTIYF.

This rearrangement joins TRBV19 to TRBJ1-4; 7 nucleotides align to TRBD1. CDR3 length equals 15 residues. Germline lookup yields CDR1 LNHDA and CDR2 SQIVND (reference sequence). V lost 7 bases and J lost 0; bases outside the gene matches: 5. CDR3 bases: TGTGCCAGTAAAGACAGGGACGCAACTAATGAAAAACTGTTTTTT. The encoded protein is CASKDRDATNEKLFF.

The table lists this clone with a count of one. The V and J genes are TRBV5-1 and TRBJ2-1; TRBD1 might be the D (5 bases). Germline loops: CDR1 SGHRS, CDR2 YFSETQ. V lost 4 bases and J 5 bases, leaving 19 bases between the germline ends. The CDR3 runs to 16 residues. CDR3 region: CASSLPTLSGHNEQFF. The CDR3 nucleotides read TGCGCCAGCAGCCTTCCTACACTATCAGGGCACAATGAGCAGTTCTTC.

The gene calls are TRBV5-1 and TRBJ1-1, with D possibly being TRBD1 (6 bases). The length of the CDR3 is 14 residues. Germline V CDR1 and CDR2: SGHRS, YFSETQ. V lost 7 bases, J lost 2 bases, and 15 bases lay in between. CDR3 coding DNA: TGCGCCAGCTCTGCAGGGGCTGAAAACACTGAAGCTTTCTTT. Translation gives CASSAGAENTEAFF.

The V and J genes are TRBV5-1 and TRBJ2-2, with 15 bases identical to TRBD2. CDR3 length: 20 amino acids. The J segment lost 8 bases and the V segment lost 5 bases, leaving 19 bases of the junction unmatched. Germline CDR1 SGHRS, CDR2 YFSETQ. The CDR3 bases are TGCGCCAGCAGTAAATTTTTATCGCGGACTAGCGGGGGGGCCGGAGGGGAGCTGTTTTTT. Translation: CASSKFLSRTSGGAGGELFF.

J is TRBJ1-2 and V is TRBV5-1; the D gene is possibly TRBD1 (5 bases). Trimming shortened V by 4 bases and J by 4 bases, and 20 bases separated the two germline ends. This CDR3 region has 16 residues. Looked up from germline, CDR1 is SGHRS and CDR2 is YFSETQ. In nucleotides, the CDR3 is TGCGCCAGCAGCGGAGGGACCAATCAGATCCCCTATGGCTACACCTTC. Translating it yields CASSGGTNQIPYGYTF.

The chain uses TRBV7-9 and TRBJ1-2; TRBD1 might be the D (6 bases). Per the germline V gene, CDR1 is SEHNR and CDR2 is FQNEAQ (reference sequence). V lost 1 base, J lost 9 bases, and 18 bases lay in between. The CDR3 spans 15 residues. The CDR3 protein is CASSLGGGQGSSYTF. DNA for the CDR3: TGTGCCAGCAGCTTAGGAGGGGGTCAAGGGAGCAGCTACACCTTC.

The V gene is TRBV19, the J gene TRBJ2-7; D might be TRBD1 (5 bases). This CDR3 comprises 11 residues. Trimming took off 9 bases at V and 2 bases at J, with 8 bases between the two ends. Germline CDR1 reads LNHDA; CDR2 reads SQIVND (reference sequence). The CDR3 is CASKGTYEQYF. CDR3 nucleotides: TGTGCCAGCAAGGGGACCTACGAGCAGTACTTC.

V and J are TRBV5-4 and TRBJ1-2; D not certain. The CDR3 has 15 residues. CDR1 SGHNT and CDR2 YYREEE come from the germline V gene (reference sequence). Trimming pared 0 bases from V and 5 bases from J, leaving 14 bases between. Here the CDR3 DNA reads TGTGCCAGCAGCTTGGATAGGAGGGAGTCGTATGGCTACACCTTC. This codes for CASSLDRRESYGYTF.

The chain's CDR3 is CASRHDSHTEAFF. The CDR3 coding sequence is TGTGCCAGCAGGCACGACAGCCACACTGAAGCTTTCTTT. The chain is built from TRBV6-5 and TRBJ1-1, with D perhaps TRBD1 (5 bases). CDR3 length: 13 residues. The germline gives CDR1 MNHEY, CDR2 SVGAGI. Between the trimmed V and J ends, which lost 6 bases and 3 bases, there was a span of 11 bases.